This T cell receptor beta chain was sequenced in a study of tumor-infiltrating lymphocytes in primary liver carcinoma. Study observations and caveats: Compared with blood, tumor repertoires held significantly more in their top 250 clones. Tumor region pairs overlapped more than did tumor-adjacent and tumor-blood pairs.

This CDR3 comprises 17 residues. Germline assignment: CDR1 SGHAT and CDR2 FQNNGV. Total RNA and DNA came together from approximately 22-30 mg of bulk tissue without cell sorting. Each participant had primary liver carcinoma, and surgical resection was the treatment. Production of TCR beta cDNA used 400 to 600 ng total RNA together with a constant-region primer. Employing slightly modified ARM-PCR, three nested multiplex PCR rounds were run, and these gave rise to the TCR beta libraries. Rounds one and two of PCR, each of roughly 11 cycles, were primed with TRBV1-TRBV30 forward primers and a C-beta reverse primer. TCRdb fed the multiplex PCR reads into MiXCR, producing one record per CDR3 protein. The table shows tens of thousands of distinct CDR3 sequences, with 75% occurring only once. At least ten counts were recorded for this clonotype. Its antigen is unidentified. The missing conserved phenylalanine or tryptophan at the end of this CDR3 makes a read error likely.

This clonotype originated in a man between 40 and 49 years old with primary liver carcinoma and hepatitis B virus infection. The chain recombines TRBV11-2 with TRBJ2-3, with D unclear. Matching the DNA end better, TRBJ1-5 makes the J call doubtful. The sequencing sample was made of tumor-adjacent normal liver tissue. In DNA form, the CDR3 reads TGTGCCAGCACCGACCAGGTTTCTAGCGGGAGCTCAGATACGCAGCATCTT. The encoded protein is CASTDQVSSGSSDTQHL.